This T cell receptor (beta chain) appears in the sequencing data of a study of siplizumab effects on memory and regulatory T cells (dated by TCRdb to the late 2010s). Broadly, across the study: The effect of the anti-CD2 antibody siplizumab on alloreactive T-cell subsets was examined in allogeneic mixed lymphocyte reactions constructed from human PBMCs.

Library generation was performed with the immunoSEQ multiplex PCR assay. Roughly 10^5 TCR templates per sample were assayed on the deep sequencing platform. Genomic DNA extracted from sorted T cells was the material used for TCRbeta CDR3 sequencing. As for how the authors treated the data: The R programming language was used for clonal analysis of TCRbeta CDR3 data. Comparing unstimulated samples against CFSE-low samples taken after the reaction was how alloreactive CD4+ and CD8+ clones were defined. Regulatory or non-regulatory origin was assigned to alloreactive CD4+ clones by matching of sequences to sorted unstimulated Treg and non-Treg repertoires. The table was pulled from immuneACCESS by TCRdb, which kept in-frame rearrangements only. Such tables lose some clones; where checked, under half of the loss comes from unresolved V genes, and the rest has no known cause. V and J calls and clone size are copied from that table; D and trimming were computed from the DNA. Within this sample are about 100,000 clones, with approximately 90% of them counted one time only. 0.85% to 1.3% of the sample belongs to the ten largest clones.

Study-wide findings and limitations: Among mappable alloreactive CD4+ clones, an average Treg-derived fraction of 68.8% was observed with siplizumab, compared with about 25% in control reactions. No functional confirmation was obtained for the suppressive function of proliferating Tregs from siplizumab cultures. Siplizumab significantly lowered the cumulative frequency of alloreactive sequences that could be traced to unstimulated CD4+ memory T cells. Unstimulated naive T cells appeared more diverse than memory T cells, and naive cells seemed to contribute substantially to the alloresponse. Roughly 80-95% of proliferating CD4+ or CD8+ clones could not be assigned a naive or memory phenotype. Because sequences at frequencies below about 10^-5 were poorly captured, only a minor fraction of alloreactive clones could be mapped back to unstimulated subsets.

TCRbeta CDR3 sequencing was performed on sorted unstimulated T cells and on proliferating T cells recovered from mixed lymphocyte reactions. Fresh whole blood from some ten HLA-typed healthy donors was used as the source from which PBMCs were isolated. On this clone: The target of this receptor is not known. Base qualities are not at hand, and no much larger clone is one base apart.

Sequencing was performed on CD4+ T cells sorted from blood. This TCR derives from a human donor in good health.

The CDR3 loop reads CASSDYEQYF. The nucleotide sequence is given as TGTGCCAGCTCGGACTACGAGCAGTACTTC. This chain joins TRBV11-2 to TRBJ2-7, with no reliable assignment of the D segment. Taken from the germline V gene, the CDR1 and CDR2 loops are SGHAT and FQNNGV. The CDR3 goes from the cysteine to the phenylalanine over 10 residues. Only the CDR3 region is kept as DNA, spanning 30 bases read in frame from base 1. V lost 8 bases and J lost 3 bases; the stretch between them is 5 bases long.